The 26 T cell receptor beta chains reported below all come from one sample, sequenced in a study of cytomegalovirus exposure and HLA in healthy donors. Primers: 60 Vbeta forward and 13 Jbeta reverse. The data were produced by immunoSEQ multiplex PCR, yet TCRdb's version contains in-frame clones alone and is incomplete. The sample has 160,000 or so clones; over 75% are singletons. The sample was PBMCs. The origin of the receptors is a woman aged 45-65 years in good health and CMV-seronegative.

The chain joins TRBV7-2 to TRBJ2-1; 10 positions agree with TRBD1. The CDR3 spans 14 residues. The V segment lost 8 bases and the J segment 6 bases; nucleotides outside the gene matches: 7. CDR1 and CDR2 from the germline V gene are SGHTA and FQGNSA. The CDR3 coding sequence is TGTGCCAGCCGGGACAGGGGATCCCCCAATGAGCAGTTCTTC. As protein: CASRDRGSPNEQFF.

This clone was detected only a few times. The gene calls are TRBV7-9 and TRBJ1-2, with 7 positions matching TRBD1. CDR1 is SEHNR and CDR2 is FQNEAQ in the germline V gene (reference sequence). The CDR3 has 17 residues. Trimming cost V 1 base and J 0 bases; bases outside gene matches: 8. CDR3 loop: CASSLGAGGETNYGYTF. In DNA, the CDR3 is TGTGCCAGCAGCTTAGGGGCAGGGGGTGAAACTAACTATGGCTACACCTTC.

The chain employs TRBV5-6 and TRBJ2-2, with 15 positions matching TRBD2. V gave up 5 bases and J gave up 4 bases; unmatched junction bases: 6. The CDR3 has 17 residues. Germline V gives CDR1 SGHDT, CDR2 YYEEEE. CDR3 protein: CASRLMGLAGGTGELFF. DNA for the CDR3: TGTGCCAGCAGACTAATGGGACTAGCGGGAGGCACCGGGGAGCTGTTTTTT.

The genes are TRBV6-5 and TRBJ2-1; TRBD2 is a possible D gene (5 bases). The germline V gene has CDR1 MNHEY and CDR2 SVGAGI. V was clipped by 7 bases and J by 6 bases, with 19 bases between them. The CDR3 length is 15 residues. CDR3 amino acids: CASTHGLALINEQFF. For the CDR3, the DNA is TGTGCCAGCACCCACGGGCTAGCTCTTATCAATGAGCAGTTCTTC.

The chain couples TRBV5-6 to TRBJ2-7; TRBD1 agrees at 7 bases. The CDR3 is 16 residues long. Germline CDR1 is SGHDT and CDR2 is YYEEEE. Trimming took 4 bases from V and 0 from J; bases not matched to a gene: 10. The CDR3 protein is CASSPPGQSFSYEQYF. The CDR3 coding sequence is TGTGCCAGCAGCCCACCGGGACAGAGCTTCTCCTACGAGCAGTACTTC. The full variable domain, in which reference TRBV5-6 and TRBJ2-7 provide the parts outside the CDR3, is DAGVTQSPTHLIKTRGQQVTLRCSPKSGHDTVSWYQQALGQGPQFIFQYYEEEERQRGNFPDRFSGHQFPNYSSELNVNALLLGDSALYLCASSPPGQSFSYEQYFGPGTRLTVT.

The chain has TRBV6-6 and TRBJ2-7, with D possibly being TRBD2 (5 bases). CDR1 and CDR2 from the germline V gene are MNHNY and SVGAGI (reference sequence). The CDR3 runs to 11 residues. V lost 0 bases to trimming and J lost 10 bases, with 7 bases between them. The CDR3 loop reads CASSYSGSQYF. The CDR3 nucleotides are TGTGCCAGCAGTTACTCTGGGAGCCAGTACTTC.

The chain is built from TRBV7-9 and TRBJ2-1; 7 bases are a match to TRBD2. Germline CDR1 is SEHNR and CDR2 is FQNEAQ (reference sequence). This CDR3 has 15 residues. CDR3 DNA sequence: TGTTCCACCGCGATGGCGGGAGTTGGTGTGACCCAGCAGTTCTTC. Its translation: CSTAMAGVGVTQQFF. Full variable domain (outside the CDR3, taken from reference TRBV7-9 and TRBJ2-1): DTGVSQNPRHKITKRGQNVTFRCDPISEHNRLYWYRQTLGQGPEFLTYFQNEAQLEKSRLLSDRFSAERPKGSFSTLEIQRTEQGDSAMYLCSTAMAGVGVTQQFFGPGTRLTVL.

The rearrangement uses TRBV28 and TRBJ1-2; 8 bases agree with TRBD1. The V and J ends lost 5 bases and 6 bases, in that order; junction bases with no gene match: 17. CDR1 is MDHEN, CDR2 SYDVKM, per germline. This CDR3 spans 17 amino acids. In nucleotides, the CDR3 is TGTGCCAGCAGTCTTCCCTTCCTAGGACAGGGCGAGGATGGCTACACCTTC. It translates to CASSLPFLGQGEDGYTF.

This sequence joins TRBV5-1 and TRBJ2-7; 14 bases line up with TRBD2. This CDR3 has 17 residues. V lost 0 bases, J lost 2 bases, and 4 bases stayed unmatched. CDR1 and CDR2 from the germline V gene are SGHRS and YFSETQ. As DNA, the CDR3 is TGCGCCAGCAGCTTGGGACTAGCGGGAGGGCTAACCTACGAGCAGTACTTC. Residues: CASSLGLAGGLTYEQYF.

This rearrangement joins TRBV19 to TRBJ2-3; 11 bases match TRBD2. Germline V gene sequence: CDR1 LNHDA, CDR2 SQIVND (reference sequence). V was pared by 3 bases and J by 2 bases, with 10 bases of the junction left unmatched. This CDR3 is built from 18 residues. CDR3 coding DNA: TGTGCCAGTAGTATGGCTAGCGGGGGGCCGTCACCCACAGATACGCAGTATTTT. Translated, it gives CASSMASGGPSPTDTQYF.

The chain joins TRBV18 to TRBJ1-1; D is possibly TRBD1 (5 bases). Looked up from germline, CDR1 is KGHSH and CDR2 is LQKENI. V lost 5 bases to trimming and J lost 3 bases, with 19 bases between them. The CDR3 extends over 16 amino acids. CDR3 region: CASSVTPGRGDTEAFF. The CDR3 DNA sequence: TGTGCCAGCTCAGTCACACCAGGGCGGGGGGACACTGAAGCTTTCTTT.

CDR3 in DNA: TGTGCCAGCAGCTCCCGGGACAGGGGGCTGGGTGTCCGCACAGATACGCAGTATTTT. Amino acids: CASSSRDRGLGVRTDTQYF. The chain joins TRBV7-9 to TRBJ2-3; 12 bases agree with TRBD1. After removal of 4 bases from V and 1 base from J, the junction contained 12 bases not matched to a gene. The CDR3 has 19 amino acids. CDR1 and CDR2 from the germline V gene are SEHNR and FQNEAQ (reference sequence).

This chain uses TRBV10-3 with TRBJ2-3, with 8 bases that match TRBD2. The CDR3 runs 16 residues. V was clipped by 7 bases and J by 0 bases; unmatched bases: 9. Germline V lookup: CDR1 ENHRY, CDR2 SYGVKD. The CDR3 loop is CAIKVAGTSSTDTQYF. The CDR3 DNA reads as TGTGCCATCAAGGTAGCGGGGACTTCTAGCACAGATACGCAGTATTTT.

V is TRBV5-1 and J is TRBJ2-5, with 8 bases identical to TRBD2. The CDR3 has 16 residues. The ends lost 0 bases at V and 7 bases at J; junction bases unmatched: 11. Germline CDR1 and CDR2: SGHRS and YFSETQ. The CDR3 sequence: CASSLGLARGFWTQYF. The DNA for the CDR3 is TGCGCCAGCAGCTTGGGACTAGCGCGGGGATTTTGGACCCAGTACTTC.

In the case of this clone: Its ends do not fully match the called genes, so a read error is possible. The chain joins TRBV28 to TRBJ1-3; TRBD1 might be the D (5 bases). Germline-derived CDR1 and CDR2 are MDHEN and SYDVKM. This CDR3 comprises 13 residues. The CDR3 sequence is CASRDSSGDTIYF. The CDR3 bases are TGTGCCAGCAGAGACAGCTCTGGAGACACCATATATTTT.

This sequence joins TRBV7-8 and TRBJ2-7, with TRBD1 identical over 7 bases. The CDR3 has 16 residues. V was clipped by 2 bases and J by 2 bases; unmatched bases: 9. Germline V gives CDR1 SGHVS, CDR2 FQNEAQ. In DNA form, the CDR3 reads TGTGCCAGCAGCTTATCCAAAGGACAGGTTACCTACGAGCAGTACTTC. Translating gives CASSLSKGQVTYEQYF.

This clone turned up a few times. The rearrangement uses TRBV6-4 and TRBJ2-3; TRBD2 aligns across 10 bases. V was pared by 2 bases and J by 2 bases, with 4 bases of the junction left unmatched. Germline-derived CDR1 and CDR2 are MRHNA and SNTAGT. The CDR3 length is 16 residues. CDR3 DNA: TGTGCCAGCAGTGACGGGCTAGCGGGGGACACAGATACGCAGTATTTT. Residues: CASSDGLAGDTDTQYF.

J is TRBJ2-2 and V is TRBV6-5, with TRBD1 matching 9 bases. V dropped 5 bases and J dropped 7; count of bases not matched to a gene: 5. Germline V gives CDR1 MNHEY, CDR2 SVGAGI. This CDR3 has 14 residues. The CDR3 sequence: CASSRQGGGGELFF. DNA for the CDR3: TGTGCCAGCAGTCGACAGGGGGGAGGCGGGGAGCTGTTTTTT.

V usage is TRBV6-5 and J usage is TRBJ1-2; perhaps TRBD1 as D (5 bases). The CDR3 is 13 residues long. Per germline, CDR1 MNHEY and CDR2 SVGAGI. Trimming took off 6 bases at V and 1 base at J, with 9 bases between the two ends. Here the CDR3 reads CASRLGLNYGYTF. In DNA form, the CDR3 reads TGTGCCAGCAGGCTGGGGCTTAACTATGGCTACACCTTC.

The rearrangement uses TRBV7-8 and TRBJ2-7; 8 positions agree with TRBD1. The V gene's germline CDR1 is SGHVS and CDR2 FQNEAQ. The CDR3 contains 12 residues. The ends lost 5 bases at V and 5 bases at J; junction bases unmatched: 2. This chain's CDR3 is CASSPDRDEQYF. For the CDR3, the DNA is TGTGCCAGCAGCCCGGACAGGGACGAGCAGTACTTC.

This chain joins TRBV10-3 and TRBJ2-2; 7 bases agree with TRBD1. This CDR3 has 14 residues. Germline CDR1 and CDR2: ENHRY and SYGVKD. V was pared by 8 bases and J by 5 bases, with 8 bases of the junction left unmatched. CDR3 amino acids: CAIQDRDVTGELFF. The CDR3 nucleotides read TGTGCCATCCAAGACAGGGACGTTACCGGGGAGCTGTTTTTT.

The chain links TRBV7-2 to TRBJ1-1; maybe TRBD1 (5 bases). The germline V gene encodes CDR1 SGHTA and CDR2 FQGNSA. The V and J ends lost 4 bases and 3 bases respectively, with 12 bases between them. CDR3 length equals 14 residues. The CDR3 DNA sequence: TGTGCCAGCAGCTCCCTCCCGGGGGACACTGAAGCTTTCTTT. Amino acids: CASSSLPGDTEAFF.

V and J are TRBV9 and TRBJ1-4; D is uncertain. The CDR3 covers 14 residues. V was trimmed by 3 bases and J by 0 bases, leaving 6 bases between them. Germline CDR1 and CDR2: SGDLS and YYNGEE. DNA of the CDR3: TGTGCCAGCAGCGGAAGAGCAACTAATGAAAAACTGTTTTTT. The encoded protein is CASSGRATNEKLFF.

V is TRBV28 and J is TRBJ1-2; 8 positions agree with TRBD1. CDR3 length equals 15 residues. V lost 5 bases, J lost 4 bases, and 9 bases stayed unmatched. Germline CDR1 and CDR2: MDHEN and SYDVKM. The CDR3 region is CASSPPSGQAYGYTF. The DNA of the CDR3 is TGTGCCAGCAGTCCCCCGTCGGGACAGGCCTATGGCTACACCTTC.

The J gene is TRBJ1-1, the V gene TRBV6-5, with D possibly being TRBD1 (6 bases). Trimming left V 4 bases short and J 0 bases short, with 12 bases between. Germline loops: CDR1 MNHEY, CDR2 SVGAGI. This CDR3 is built from 15 residues. CDR3 region: CASSSLRTVNTEAFF. CDR3 in DNA: TGTGCCAGCAGTTCTCTAAGGACAGTGAACACTGAAGCTTTCTTT.

The chain links TRBV9 to TRBJ2-7; 8 nucleotides match TRBD2. Germline V gives CDR1 SGDLS, CDR2 YYNGEE. The trim removed 0 bases at V and 5 bases at J, leaving 7 bases unmatched. The CDR3 contains 15 residues. CDR3 nucleotides: TGTGCCAGCAGCGTAGCAGCGGGAGAGTCGCACGAGCAGTACTTC. As protein: CASSVAAGESHEQYF.